Presented here are 13 T cell receptor beta chains from one specimen sequenced in a study of blood T cell repertoires in COVID-19. The repertoire was sequenced with immunoSEQ multiplex PCR; TCRdb's copy has only in-frame clones and lacks some. The sample lists 200,000 or so clones, 83% occurring once. Sequencing input: PBMCs or T cells enriched from blood (not recorded which). The receptors derive from a woman aged 50 to 60 who had been exposed to COVID-19.

The rearrangement joins TRBV7-8 to TRBJ1-6; 7 bases align to TRBD1. The CDR3 length is 16 residues. The germline CDR1 and CDR2 sequences are SGHVS and FQNEAQ. V gave up 1 base and J gave up 10 bases; unmatched junction bases: 10. CDR3: CASSLGRQGRGSPLHF. For the CDR3, the DNA is TGTGCCAGCAGCTTAGGAAGACAGGGAAGGGGCTCACCCCTCCACTTT.

This clone was found a few times. The CDR3 sequence is CASSSAGQGKETQYF. The CDR3 nucleotides are TGTGCCAGCAGTTCGGCCGGACAGGGGAAAGAGACCCAGTACTTC. This rearrangement joins TRBV28 to TRBJ2-5, with 9 bases aligning to TRBD1. This CDR3 contains 15 residues. V lost 4 bases, J lost 3 bases, and 6 bases stayed unmatched. Germline CDR1 MDHEN, CDR2 SYDVKM.

V usage is TRBV5-1 and J usage is TRBJ2-7; D perhaps matches TRBD1 (5 bases). From germline, CDR1 is SGHRS and CDR2 YFSETQ. V was shortened by 5 bases and J by 7 bases, with 22 bases between the two germline ends. CDR3 length: 15 residues. The CDR3 nucleotides read TGCGCCAGCAGAGTGACAGATTTCCATAGGGGAGAGCAGTACTTC. Protein: CASRVTDFHRGEQYF.

The chain recombines TRBV3-1 (or the pseudogene TRBV3-2) with TRBJ2-1; tentatively, D is TRBD2 (6 bases). CDR3 size: 13 residues. Germline V gives CDR1 LGHDT, CDR2 YNNKEL (reference sequence). V lost 0 bases and J 10 bases, leaving 10 bases between the germline ends. The CDR3 DNA sequence: TGTGCCAGCAGCCAAGACGCGGGACGCGAGCAGTTCTTC. Translating it yields CASSQDAGREQFF.

The chain links TRBV24-1 to TRBJ2-3, with TRBD1 matching 8 bases. From germline, CDR1 is KGHDR and CDR2 SFDVKD. Trimming cost V 7 bases and J 2 bases; bases outside gene matches: 4. The CDR3 totals 14 residues. CDR3 amino acids: CATRGDRNTDTQYF. The CDR3 DNA is TGTGCCACCAGGGGGGACAGGAACACAGATACGCAGTATTTT.

This clone occurred once. This chain links TRBV15 with TRBJ2-3; D is unclear. This CDR3 is 12 amino acids long. Looked up from germline, CDR1 is LNHNV and CDR2 is YYDKDF (reference sequence). Trimming stripped 2 bases from V and 5 bases from J, with 5 bases between. CDR3 protein: CATSRPGDTQYF. The CDR3 nucleotides read TGTGCCACCAGCAGACCCGGAGATACGCAGTATTTT.

This chain connects TRBV27 to TRBJ1-3; 10 bases are a match to TRBD1. The ends lost 5 bases at V and 4 bases at J; junction bases unmatched: 11. The CDR3 length is 17 residues. Germline loops: CDR1 MNHEY, CDR2 SMNVEV (reference sequence). The CDR3, as DNA: TGTGCCAGCAGTAGAGGACAGGGGGGTTTTTGGGGAAACACCATATATTTT. Protein product: CASSRGQGGFWGNTIYF.

The chain is built from TRBV9 and TRBJ2-1, with 15 bases aligning to TRBD2. The J segment lost 0 bases and the V segment lost 3 bases, leaving 7 bases of the junction unmatched. The CDR3 consists of 19 residues. Per the germline V gene, CDR1 is SGDLS and CDR2 is YYNGEE. This CDR3 is CASSEGLAGGYSSYNEQFF. The CDR3 DNA reads TGTGCCAGCAGCGAGGGACTAGCGGGGGGCTATAGCTCCTACAATGAGCAGTTCTTC.

V and J are TRBV7-9 and TRBJ2-4, with D maybe TRBD1 (6 bases). This CDR3 comprises 15 residues. Trimming cost V 0 bases and J 4 bases, with 10 bases left between them. CDR1 is SEHNR and CDR2 is FQNEAQ in the germline V gene (reference sequence). CDR3 residues: CASSLALGQKNIQYF. Here the CDR3 DNA reads TGTGCCAGCAGCTTAGCGCTAGGACAGAAAAACATTCAGTACTTC.

Written as DNA, the CDR3 is TGTGCCAGCAAAGGGGTGGGACTTAATGAAAAACTGTTTTTT. Translating gives CASKGVGLNEKLFF. The chain employs TRBV21-1 and TRBJ1-4. TRBV21-1 is reported as a pseudogene. This CDR3 comprises 14 residues.

V is TRBV3-1 (or the pseudogene TRBV3-2) and J is TRBJ1-3; 9 positions match TRBD1. V gave up 4 bases and J gave up 7 bases; unmatched junction bases: 5. In germline, CDR1 is LGHDT, CDR2 YNNKEL (reference sequence). This CDR3 is 14 amino acids long. The CDR3: CASSPTDRGNTIYF. Written as DNA, the CDR3 is TGTGCCAGCAGCCCGACGGACAGGGGCAACACCATATATTTT.

This sequence joins TRBV19 and TRBJ1-2; possible D gene TRBD1, 6 bases. The CDR3 is 16 amino acids. Germline CDR1 reads LNHDA; CDR2 reads SQIVND (reference sequence). Trimming pared 3 bases from V and 2 bases from J, leaving 16 bases between. CDR3 sequence (DNA): TGTGCCAGTAGTATTAGAGGACAGCCCTTAAACTATGGCTACACCTTC. Protein: CASSIRGQPLNYGYTF.

The chain uses TRBV14 and TRBJ1-6; TRBD1 aligns across 7 bases. The J segment lost 7 bases and the V segment lost 0 bases, leaving 3 bases of the junction unmatched. Germline loops: CDR1 SGHDN, CDR2 FVKESK. This CDR3 contains 15 residues. CDR3 loop: CASSQEQGRNSPLHF. The CDR3 DNA reads as TGTGCCAGCAGCCAAGAACAGGGGCGGAATTCACCCCTCCACTTT.